The present T cell receptor beta chain was sequenced within a study of shared clonotypes between healthy human individuals. Data came from immunoSEQ multiplex PCR; TCRdb stores just in-frame clones and leaves some out. The sample has 200,000 to 250,000 clones, 50% to 75% seen once. The TCR comes from a man aged 30 to 45 in good health. Source material: memory CD4+ T cells sorted from blood. The subset here: CD45RA-negative fraction.

The CDR3 DNA reads TGTGCCAGCAGTTCACCCCAAATGGGGAGGGGTGCCGAGCAGTACTTC. It yields the protein CASSSPQMGRGAEQYF. V usage is TRBV28 and J usage is TRBJ2-7; 7 bases line up with TRBD2. V lost 4 bases to trimming and J lost 6 bases; unmatched junction nucleotides: 15. The germline V gene has CDR1 MDHEN and CDR2 SYDVKM. The CDR3 sequence is 16 residues long.